The rows below give T cell receptor beta chains drawn from one sample of a study of blood T cells in healthy people across ages. TCRdb re-called the 5' RACE reads through MiXCR, storing one row per CDR3 protein. The sample shows about 680,000 distinct CDR3 sequences, roughly 50% of them seen only once. Sequenced: blood. Receptors originate from a woman aged 55-70 years in good health. CDR3s include the opening cysteine and the closing phenylalanine or tryptophan. D genes are given only for firm matches. Clone size is stated in some rows and not others, as once, few, many or a class when expanded.

-,-,TRBJ2-1,TRBV4-1,CASSNREEQFF,TGCGCCAGCAGCAACAGGGAAGAGCAGTTCTTC
TRBD2,few,TRBJ2-1,TRBV7-3,CASSRGGSGRHYNEQFF,TGTGCCAGCAGTCGGGGGGGAAGCGGGAGGCACTACAATGAGCAGTTCTTC
-,-,TRBJ2-3,TRBV5-1,CASSFAPTSADTQYF,TGCGCCAGCAGCTTTGCCCCAACCTCGGCAGATACGCAGTATTTT
-,-,TRBJ1-2,TRBV7-9,CATQGQADGYTF,TGTGCCACCCAGGGGCAGGCGGATGGCTACACCTTC
-,-,TRBJ2-7,TRBV20-1,CSASVGKVYEQYF,TGCAGTGCTAGTGTAGGCAAAGTCTACGAGCAGTACTTC
TRBD2,-,TRBJ2-3,TRBV6-5,CASSKRDGPDTQYF,TGTGCCAGCAGCAAGCGGGACGGCCCAGATACGCAGTATTTT
-,-,TRBJ2-7,TRBV7-7,CASSQNPYNEQYF,TGTGCTAGCAGCCAGAATCCCTACAATGAGCAGTACTTC
-,once,TRBJ2-1,TRBV11-2,CASSPEGGQFF,TGTGCCAGCAGCCCCGAGGGGGGGCAGTTCTTC
TRBD1,-,TRBJ2-5,TRBV20-1,CSARGDRTKETQYF,TGCAGTGCTAGAGGGGACAGGACCAAGGAGACCCAGTACTTC
TRBD2,few,TRBJ2-7,TRBV6-1,CASGRGLIYEQYF,TGTGCCAGCGGGAGGGGACTTATTTACGAGCAGTACTTC
-,few,TRBJ2-3,TRBV9,CASSVGQGTTDTQYF,TGTGCCAGCAGCGTAGGTCAGGGTACCACAGATACGCAGTATTTT
TRBD1,-,TRBJ1-2,TRBV10-3,CAISRQGGPYGYTF,TGTGCCATCAGCCGACAGGGGGGCCCCTATGGCTACACCTTC
-,-,TRBJ2-1,TRBV20-1,CSARKLLTGNHPNNEQFF,TGCAGTGCTAGAAAACTGTTGACAGGAAACCACCCGAACAATGAGCAGTTCTTC
-,few,TRBJ2-3,TRBV5-6,CASSFPLTDTQYF,TGTGCCAGCAGCTTTCCGCTCACAGATACGCAGTATTTT
TRBD1,once,TRBJ1-2,TRBV20-1,CSVGKGASYYGYTF,TGCAGTGTCGGAAAGGGGGCAAGTTACTATGGCTACACCTTC
-,-,TRBJ2-2,TRBV5-1,CASSLAEEGEAGELFF,TGCGCCAGCAGCTTGGCCGAGGAGGGGGAAGCCGGGGAGCTGTTTTTT
TRBD1,-,TRBJ2-4,TRBV5-8,CASSSDSGSGGWGNIQYF,TGTGCCAGCAGCTCGGACTCTGGCTCAGGGGGTTGGGGAAACATTCAGTACTTC
-,-,TRBJ2-2,TRBV11-2,CVSSFQRANTGELFF,TGTGTCAGCAGCTTTCAGCGAGCGAACACCGGGGAGCTGTTTTTT
-,-,TRBJ2-3,TRBV28,CASSQFRAATSRTDTQYF,TGTGCCAGCAGCCAATTTCGGGCGGCAACCTCTCGCACAGATACGCAGTATTTT
-,few,TRBJ2-7,TRBV6-2/TRBV6-3,CASRIQGTYEQYF,TGTGCCAGCAGGATACAGGGAACCTACGAGCAGTACTTC
-,few,TRBJ2-7,TRBV7-9,CASSLGVAPTYEQYF,TGTGCCAGCAGCTTAGGAGTGGCACCTACCTACGAGCAGTACTTC
-,-,TRBJ2-7,TRBV10-3,CAIGDPGAHCEQYF,TGTGCCATCGGAGACCCGGGAGCGCACTGCGAGCAGTACTTC
-,few,TRBJ2-3,TRBV12-3/TRBV12-4,CASTPRTAESTDTQYF,TGTGCCAGCACCCCAAGGACAGCGGAGAGCACAGATACGCAGTATTTT
TRBD1,few,TRBJ2-4,TRBV20-1,CSVRTGVSRNIQYF,TGCAGTGTGAGGACAGGGGTATCAAGAAACATTCAGTACTTC
-,few,TRBJ2-5,TRBV25-1,CASRDPETQYF,TGTGCCAGCAGAGACCCAGAGACCCAGTACTTC
-,-,TRBJ2-7,TRBV7-9,CASSLVALTAYEQYF,TGTGCCAGCAGCTTAGTGGCGCTAACGGCCTACGAGCAGTACTTC
-,-,TRBJ2-1,TRBV12-3/TRBV12-4,CASSFSLDEQFF,TGTGCCAGCAGTTTCTCTCTCGATGAGCAGTTCTTC
TRBD1,-,TRBJ2-7,TRBV27,CASSAPGTGDLEQYF,TGTGCCAGCAGTGCCCCCGGGACAGGGGATCTCGAGCAGTACTTC
-,-,TRBJ1-5,TRBV2,CASSERGIQPQHF,TGTGCCAGCAGTGAACGGGGAATCCAGCCCCAGCATTTT
TRBD1,-,TRBJ2-5,TRBV20-1,CSAGQVQETQYF,TGCAGTGCTGGACAGGTCCAAGAGACCCAGTACTTC
-,many,TRBJ2-7,TRBV10-3,CAISENRVDEQYF,TGTGCCATCAGTGAGAACAGAGTCGACGAGCAGTACTTC
TRBD2,few,TRBJ2-7,TRBV20-1,CSAKLSGRPGEQYF,TGCAGTGCTAAACTCAGCGGGAGGCCTGGAGAGCAGTACTTC
TRBD2,few,TRBJ2-7,TRBV5-1,CASSPRGGVYEQYF,TGCGCCAGCAGCCCCCGGGGAGGGGTCTACGAGCAGTACTTC
-,many,TRBJ2-5,TRBV30,CAWSVDIRETQYF,TGTGCCTGGAGTGTAGACATTCGAGAGACCCAGTACTTC
TRBD2,few,TRBJ2-4,TRBV15,CATSEGASGSLVQYF,TGTGCCACCAGCGAAGGGGCTAGCGGGAGTCTTGTTCAGTACTTC
-,few,TRBJ2-5,TRBV12-3/TRBV12-4,CASSLLLGSETQYF,TGTGCCAGCAGTTTATTGCTGGGGTCAGAGACCCAGTACTTC
TRBD2,-,TRBJ2-7,TRBV20-1,CSARDPGLAGDEQYF,TGCAGTGCTAGAGATCCGGGACTAGCGGGAGACGAGCAGTACTTC
-,-,TRBJ2-1,TRBV20-1,CSARPPWDEQFF,TGCAGTGCTAGACCGCCTTGGGATGAGCAGTTCTTC
-,few,TRBJ2-7,TRBV4-3,CASSQDPRGYEQYF,TGCGCCAGCAGCCAAGATCCGAGGGGATACGAGCAGTACTTC
TRBD2,-,TRBJ2-7,TRBV20-1,CSAVPGLASEVQYF,TGCAGTGCTGTTCCGGGACTAGCGTCCGAGGTCCAGTACTTC
-,-,TRBJ2-1,TRBV9,CASSSGRQEANEQFF,TGTGCCAGCAGCTCGGGCCGGCAGGAAGCCAATGAGCAGTTCTTC
-,-,TRBJ1-2,TRBV20-1,CSAIGDRSRAYGYTF,TGCAGTGCTATAGGTGACCGCTCAAGGGCCTATGGCTACACCTTC